This T cell receptor beta chain was observed in a study of beta chain features in type 1 diabetes. Unmatched junction bases numbered 4, after V lost 3 bases and J lost 8 bases. Germline V gene sequence: CDR1 ENHRY, CDR2 SYGVKD. The CDR3 has 14 amino acids. Whole-study findings and limits: Among all four CD4+ subsets, Type 1 diabetes patients had TCRB CDR3s that were moderately but significantly shorter.

In regard to this clone: The antigen remains unidentified.

Central memory, naive, regulatory and stem cell-like memory CD4+ cells were sorted by CD45RO/CCR7/CD25/CD127/CD95/CD27. Sequenced material consisted of expressed TCRB transcripts (all of the isolated RNA was reverse transcribed). This table comes from immunoSEQ multiplex PCR, and its TCRdb copy is limited to in-frame clones, with some not included. The repertoire holds 95,000 to 150,000 clones, with about a sixth as singletons. The clonotype originates from a man between 25 and 39 years old with type 1 diabetes. The chain has TRBV10-3 and TRBJ1-6; 7 bases agree with TRBD1. Sequenced material: central memory CD4+ T cells from blood. The CDR3 sequence: CAISDGRGDSPLHF. CDR3 DNA sequence: TGTGCCATCAGTGACGGCAGGGGGGATTCACCCCTCCACTTT.